Detailed here is one TCR beta chain. Authors' analysis steps: Scientists estimated how many nucleated cells there were by amplifying reference gene primers. Sequencing used immunoSEQ multiplex PCR; TCRdb keeps in-frame clones, though not all of them. From that table come the V and J calls and clone size; the DNA was used to work out D and trimming. Here the sample spans 230,000 or so clones, around 80% being singletons. The data stem from a study of blood T cell repertoires in COVID-19. Germline-derived CDR1 and CDR2 are SGHNT and YYREEE (reference sequence). The CDR3 extends over 17 amino acids. The trim removed 3 bases at V and 10 bases at J, leaving 10 bases unmatched.

V usage is TRBV5-4 and J usage is TRBJ2-1, with 16 bases matching TRBD2. The receptor's source is a man younger than 40 with active or convalescent COVID-19. The sequenced material came from peripheral blood. The CDR3 loop is CASSSGTSGRGPSEQFF. The CDR3 region has the DNA TGTGCCAGCAGCTCCGGGACTAGCGGGAGGGGCCCTTCGGAGCAGTTCTTC. The whole variable domain, remainder taken from reference TRBV5-4 and TRBJ2-1, is ETGVTQSPTHLIKTRGQQVTLRCSSQSGHNTVSWYQQALGQGPQFIFQYYREEENGRGNFPPRFSGLQFPNYSSELNVNALELDDSALYLCASSSGTSGRGPSEQFFGPGTRLTVL.